This paragraph covers one TCR beta chain sequence. This entry belongs to a study of cytomegalovirus exposure and HLA in healthy donors. The table came from immunoSEQ multiplex PCR; TCRdb's copy has only in-frame clones and leaves some out. This repertoire shows about 160,000 clones, roughly 95% found once; its top ten account for 0.8% to 1%. This CDR3 is built from 14 residues. Germline-derived CDR1 and CDR2 are LNHDA and SQIVND (reference sequence). V was shortened by 5 bases and J by 5 bases, with 15 bases between the two germline ends. The sequence derives from a woman aged 18-30 years in good health and CMV-seronegative. The chain joins TRBV19 to TRBJ1-1; the D gene is possibly TRBD1 (5 bases). The source material was PBMCs. CDR3 region: CASSAGWLGTEAFF. CDR3 DNA sequence: TGTGCCAGTAGTGCAGGGTGGCTGGGGACTGAAGCTTTCTTT.